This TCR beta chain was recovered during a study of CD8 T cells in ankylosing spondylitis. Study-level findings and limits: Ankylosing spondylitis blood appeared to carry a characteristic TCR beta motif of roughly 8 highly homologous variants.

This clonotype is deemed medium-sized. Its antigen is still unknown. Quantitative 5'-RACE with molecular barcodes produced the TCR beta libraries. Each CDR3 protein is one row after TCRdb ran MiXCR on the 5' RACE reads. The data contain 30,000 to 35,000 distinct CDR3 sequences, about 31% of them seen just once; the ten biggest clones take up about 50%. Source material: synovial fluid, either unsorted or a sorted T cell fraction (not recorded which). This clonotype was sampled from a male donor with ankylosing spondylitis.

The CDR3 is CASSPGTSGIPSTQYF. CDR3 nucleotides: TGCGCCAGCAGTCCCGGGACTAGCGGGATTCCCAGTACGCAGTATTTT. V is TRBV10-1 and J is TRBJ2-3; TRBD2 agrees at 13 bases. With V trimmed by 5 bases and J by 8 bases, 10 bases remained unmatched. Looked up from germline, CDR1 is WNHNN and CDR2 is SYGVQD (reference sequence). The CDR3 consists of 16 residues.